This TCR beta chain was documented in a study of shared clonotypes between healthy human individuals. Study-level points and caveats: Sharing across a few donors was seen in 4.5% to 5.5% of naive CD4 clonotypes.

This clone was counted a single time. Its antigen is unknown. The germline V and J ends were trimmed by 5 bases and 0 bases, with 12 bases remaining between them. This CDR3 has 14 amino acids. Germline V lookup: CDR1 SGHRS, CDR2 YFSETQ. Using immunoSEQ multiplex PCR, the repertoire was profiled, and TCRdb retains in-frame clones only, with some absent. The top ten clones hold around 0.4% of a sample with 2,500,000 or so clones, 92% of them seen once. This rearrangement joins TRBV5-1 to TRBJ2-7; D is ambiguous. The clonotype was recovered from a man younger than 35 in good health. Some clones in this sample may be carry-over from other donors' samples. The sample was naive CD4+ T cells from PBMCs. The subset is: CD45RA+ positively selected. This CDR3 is CASRTEGGSYEQYF. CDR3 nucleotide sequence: TGCGCCAGCAGGACGGAAGGCGGCTCCTACGAGCAGTACTTC.